The 30 T cell receptor beta chains below come from one sample, sequenced in a study of T cell repertoires in cytomegalovirus infection (dated by TCRdb to between 2018 and 2021). The sample's treatment or condition label is to be understood as: in vitro stimulation with specific CMV peptide epitopes to enrich CMV-specific T cells. These receptors are not linked to any known antigen. Instrument used: Illumina HiSeq 1500. TCRdb took the public reads, trimmed them with fastp at Q25, ran MiXCR for clone calling and kept in-frame beta chains. Here each entry gathers all rows of one CDR3 protein and keeps the most common genes and DNA. A total of roughly 45,000 distinct CDR3 sequences appear in this sample, 20% to 25% of them only once. The ten largest clones add up to roughly 90% of the sample. Sequences were derived from CD8+ T cells from cultured PBMCs, sampled from culture after CMV antigen stimulation. Source of these receptors: a human donor in good health (CMV status not recorded). Some clones in this sample may be carry-over from other donors' samples.

The chain has TRBV7-9 and TRBJ2-7; a weak D match, TRBD1 (6 bases). V lost 10 bases to trimming and J lost 2 bases, with 12 bases between them. The germline V gene encodes CDR1 SEHNR and CDR2 FQNEAQ (reference sequence). The CDR3 covers 12 residues. The CDR3 coding sequence is TGTGCCACCACAGGGATTACCTACGAGCAGTACTTC. This encodes CATTGITYEQYF.

The J gene is TRBJ2-7, the V gene TRBV7-2; 9 positions match TRBD1. This CDR3 has 15 amino acids. Unmatched junction bases numbered 8, after V lost 4 bases and J lost 4 bases. Germline V gene data show CDR1 as SGHTA and CDR2 as FQGNSA. CDR3 in amino acids: CASSSSLGQGYEQYF. The CDR3 DNA reads TGTGCCAGCAGCTCGTCGCTGGGACAGGGATACGAGCAGTACTTC.

With regard to this clonotype: This may be a read error, as it is one base from a much larger clone. This CDR3 fails to terminate in the conserved phenylalanine or tryptophan, so it likely reflects a read error. The J gene is TRBJ2-1, the V gene TRBV6-2 or TRBV6-3, with a tentative D call TRBD1 (6 bases). The V end lost 7 bases, the J end lost 6 bases, and 10 bases lay between the germline ends. This CDR3 spans 12 amino acids. Germline CDR1 and CDR2: MNHEY and SVGEGT. The CDR3 region has the DNA TGTGCCAGCAAACAGGGAAGCAATGAGCAGTTCTTA. Amino acid sequence: CASKQGSNEQFL.

This clonotype has a handful of counts. This chain uses TRBV6-1 with TRBJ2-5; possible D gene TRBD2, 7 bases. Germline V lookup: CDR1 MNHNS, CDR2 SASEGT. V was cut by 9 bases and J by 3 bases, with 17 bases left in between. The CDR3 runs to 14 residues. Here the CDR3 reads CASDTAGAKETQYF. The CDR3 DNA is TGTGCCAGTGACACTGCGGGGGCCAAAGAGACCCAGTACTTC.

The V and J genes are TRBV7-2 and TRBJ1-1; D call uncertain. Germline V gene sequence: CDR1 SGHTA, CDR2 FQGNSA. CDR3 size: 17 residues. V dropped 1 base and J dropped 5 bases, with 20 bases sitting between them. In DNA, the CDR3 is TGTGCCAGCAGCTTAGGTGCGCCAGGACTGTTGGAAACTGAAGCTTTCTTT. Protein: CASSLGAPGLLETEAFF.

V and J are TRBV18 and TRBJ2-1, with D tentatively TRBD1 (5 bases). This CDR3 is 15 amino acids long. V was shortened by 5 bases and J by 8 bases, with 19 bases between the two germline ends. Germline V lookup: CDR1 KGHSH, CDR2 LQKENI. The CDR3 region has the DNA TGTGCCAGCTCAAGGTGGCGAGACAGAGCCGATGAGCAGTTCTTC. Translation: CASSRWRDRADEQFF.

This clonotype was seen a few times. Here the CDR3 reads CASSLDRIVLTF. Here the CDR3 DNA reads TGTGCCAGCAGTTTAGACCGGATCGTCCTGACTTTC. The J gene is TRBJ2-6, the V gene TRBV27; D remains unclear. Germline V CDR1 and CDR2: MNHEY, SMNVEV (reference sequence). CDR3 size: 12 residues. V was trimmed by 2 bases and J by 12 bases, leaving 8 bases between them.

A few counts support this clonotype. This chain uses TRBV7-2 with TRBJ2-3, with 10 bases fitting TRBD2. CDR1 SGHTA and CDR2 FQGNSA come from the germline V gene. The V gene end was trimmed by 5 bases and the J gene end by 6 bases; junction bases not matched to a gene: 11. This CDR3 is built from 16 residues. The CDR3 reads CASSPTLAGVGDTQYF. The CDR3 coding sequence is TGTGCCAGCAGCCCTACGCTAGCGGGAGTCGGCGATACGCAGTATTTT.

The chain combines TRBV27 with TRBJ2-7; no firm D call. There are 13 residues in the CDR3. V dropped 5 bases and J dropped 3 bases, with 11 bases sitting between them. Germline CDR1 MNHEY, CDR2 SMNVEV (reference sequence). The CDR3 sequence is CASSPTVYYEQYF. In nucleotides, the CDR3 is TGTGCCAGCAGTCCGACGGTGTACTACGAGCAGTACTTC.

This clonotype came up a few times. The chain is built from TRBV6-2 or TRBV6-3 and TRBJ1-5, with D perhaps matching TRBD1 (6 bases). The CDR3 has 14 residues. The germline CDR1 and CDR2 sequences are MNHEY and SVGEGT. V shed 7 bases and J shed 7 bases, with 17 bases lying between them. The DNA for the CDR3 is TGTGCCAGCAACCCCGGACAGAGGGTGCAGCCCCAGCATTTT. Encoded protein: CASNPGQRVQPQHF.

CDR3 DNA: TGTGCCAGCAGCTTAGCAAGGGGGAGTAATCAGCCCCAGCATTTT. As protein: CASSLARGSNQPQHF. The rearrangement uses TRBV11-2 and TRBJ1-5; TRBD1 might be the D (6 bases). Per the germline V gene, CDR1 is SGHAT and CDR2 is FQNNGV. This CDR3 spans 15 amino acids. V lost 1 base and J 4 bases, leaving 11 bases between the germline ends.

The sample holds a few counts of this clonotype. J is TRBJ2-1 and V is TRBV11-3; D is undetermined. This CDR3 is 13 amino acids long. Between the trimmed V and J ends, which lost 5 bases and 6 bases, there was a span of 11 bases. Germline CDR1 is SGHNT and CDR2 is YENEEA. The CDR3 DNA reads TGTGCCAGCAGCCCCCCAGGTGGCAATGAGCAGTTCTTC. Amino acids: CASSPPGGNEQFF.

The rearrangement joins TRBV7-9 to TRBJ2-7, with TRBD1 matching 8 bases. The CDR3 spans 15 residues. V was clipped by 5 bases and J by 1 base; unmatched bases: 7. CDR1 and CDR2 from the germline V gene are SEHNR and FQNEAQ (reference sequence). CDR3 amino acids: CASSRGQDPSYEQYF. CDR3 coding DNA: TGTGCCAGCAGCCGGGGACAGGACCCTTCCTACGAGCAGTACTTC.

The V call is TRBV7-8, the J call TRBJ2-1; 10 positions agree with TRBD2. Germline CDR1 and CDR2: SGHVS and FQNEAQ. V trimming: 9 bases; J trimming: 5 bases; junction bases outside the gene matches: 13. The CDR3 has 16 residues. CDR3 in amino acids: CASQLKGLARNNEQFF. In DNA, the CDR3 is TGTGCCAGTCAGCTTAAGGGACTAGCGAGGAACAATGAGCAGTTCTTC. The whole variable domain, remainder taken from reference TRBV7-8 and TRBJ2-1, is GAGVSQSPRYKVAKRGQDVALRCDPISGHVSLFWYQQALGQGPEFLTYFQNEAQLDKSGLPSDRFFAERPEGSVSTLKIQRTQQEDSAVYLCASQLKGLARNNEQFFGPGTRLTVL.

This clonotype was picked up a small number of times. V usage is TRBV6-2 or TRBV6-3 and J usage is TRBJ2-4, with unresolved D. The CDR3 totals 15 residues. The germline CDR1 and CDR2 sequences are MNHEY and SVGEGT. Trimming removed 2 bases at V and 1 base at J, with 9 bases between. CDR3 residues: CASSYPRSAKNIQYF. In nucleotides, the CDR3 is TGTGCCAGCAGTTACCCCCGCAGCGCCAAAAACATTCAGTACTTC.

The chain employs TRBV12-3 or TRBV12-4 and TRBJ1-5; D is uncertain. This CDR3 is 14 amino acids long. V dropped 1 base and J dropped 6 bases, with 10 bases sitting between them. Here the CDR3 DNA reads TGTGCCAGCAGTTTAGGGAGGGAAGGTCAGCCCCAGCATTTT. Encoded protein: CASSLGREGQPQHF.

This clonotype was counted a few times. DNA of the CDR3: TGCGCCAGCAGCTTGTTGCCAGGCCCGAACACTGAAGCTTTCTTT. Its protein product is CASSLLPGPNTEAFF. The V and J genes are TRBV5-1 and TRBJ1-1; D unresolved. The V gene lost 1 base and the J gene lost 1 base, with 11 bases spanning the gap. The CDR3 length is 15 residues. In germline, CDR1 is SGHRS, CDR2 YFSETQ.

The genes are TRBV7-2 and TRBJ1-4, with D hard to call. V lost 5 bases, J lost 4 bases, and 14 bases lay in between. The CDR3 consists of 15 residues. Germline V gene data show CDR1 as SGHTA and CDR2 as FQGNSA. For the CDR3, the DNA is TGTGCCAGCAGCAGAGAGGCGGAGCTTAATGAAAAACTGTTTTTT. Protein sequence: CASSREAELNEKLFF.

A few counts support this clonotype. The V and J genes are TRBV19 and TRBJ1-1; a possible D gene is TRBD1 (5 bases). V was clipped by 8 bases and J by 3 bases, with 19 bases between them. This CDR3 is 15 amino acids long. Germline CDR1 and CDR2: LNHDA and SQIVND (reference sequence). The CDR3, as DNA: TGTGCCAGTGGTCTGCTTTCATTGGGGGACACTGAAGCTTTCTTT. The encoded protein is CASGLLSLGDTEAFF.

This clonotype was picked up a small number of times. The chain carries TRBV7-2 and TRBJ2-3, with TRBD2 identical over 15 bases. The CDR3 is made up of 17 amino acids. V trimming: 5 bases; J trimming: 7 bases; junction bases outside the gene matches: 10. Germline-derived CDR1 and CDR2 are SGHTA and FQGNSA. In DNA form, the CDR3 reads TGTGCCAGCAGCCCCGGACTAGCGGGGGGGCTCCGAAATACGCAGTATTTT. Translation gives CASSPGLAGGLRNTQYF.

This clonotype was found a few times. The CDR3 protein is CASSSDRGWETQYF. Here the CDR3 DNA reads TGTGCCAGCAGCTCGGACAGGGGTTGGGAGACCCAGTACTTC. The chain is built from TRBV11-2 and TRBJ2-5, with TRBD1 matching over 9 bases. V was pared by 4 bases and J by 5 bases, with 5 bases of the junction left unmatched. This CDR3 spans 14 amino acids. Germline CDR1 and CDR2: SGHAT and FQNNGV.

The rearrangement joins TRBV4-3 to TRBJ2-1; D is ambiguous. The CDR3 covers 15 residues. Looked up from germline, CDR1 is LGHNA and CDR2 is YSLEER. Between the trimmed V and J ends, which lost 0 bases and 9 bases, there was a span of 15 bases. The CDR3 nucleotides read TGCGCCAGCAGCCAAGATTTAATCGCTCCCGGTGAGCAGTTCTTC. Encoded protein: CASSQDLIAPGEQFF.

The V call is TRBV7-2, the J call TRBJ2-7; D gene uncertain. The CDR3 totals 14 residues. Germline CDR1 and CDR2: SGHTA and FQGNSA. The germline V and J ends were trimmed by 1 base and 4 bases, with 11 bases remaining between them. CDR3 amino acids: CASSLGPLGYEQYF. The DNA of the CDR3 is TGTGCCAGCAGCTTAGGACCCCTAGGGTACGAGCAGTACTTC.

At least ten counts were recorded for this clonotype. J is TRBJ2-3 and V is TRBV5-1, with D perhaps matching TRBD2 (5 bases). The germline V gene encodes CDR1 SGHRS and CDR2 YFSETQ. Trimming shortened V by 3 bases and J by 4 bases, and 12 bases separated the two germline ends. This CDR3 has 14 amino acids. This chain's CDR3 is CASSWEINADTQYF. The CDR3 DNA reads TGCGCCAGCAGCTGGGAGATTAACGCAGATACGCAGTATTTT.

This clonotype was counted between two and nine times. This chain connects TRBV6-2 or TRBV6-3 to TRBJ2-1; a weak D match, TRBD1 (6 bases). CDR3 length: 19 residues. Trimming cost V 2 bases and J 4 bases, with 24 bases left between them. Per germline, CDR1 MNHEY and CDR2 SVGEGT. The DNA of the CDR3 is TGTGCCAGCAGTTACAGTTCTCAGGGGATGGCTAGCCGATACAATGAGCAGTTCTTC. This gives the protein CASSYSSQGMASRYNEQFF.

V gene TRBV12-3 or TRBV12-4 combines with J gene TRBJ1-1; 8 bases are a match to TRBD1. The CDR3 totals 14 residues. Losses at the gene ends were 6 bases for V and 4 bases for J; bases not matched to a gene: 7. The CDR3: CASSKGQGGTEAFF. The CDR3 DNA reads as TGTGCCAGCAGCAAAGGACAGGGTGGCACTGAAGCTTTCTTT.

The gene calls are TRBV6-2 or TRBV6-3 and TRBJ2-7; 8 nucleotides agree with TRBD2. Germline V lookup: CDR1 MNHEY, CDR2 SVGEGT. The CDR3 runs 16 residues. V lost 0 bases to trimming and J lost 5 bases; unmatched junction nucleotides: 9. For the CDR3, the DNA is TGTGCCAGCAGTTACTCTTGGACGGGGGGGCTCGACGAGCAGTACTTC. It encodes CASSYSWTGGLDEQYF.

At least ten counts were recorded for this clonotype. J is TRBJ2-7 and V is TRBV6-1; perhaps TRBD1 as D (5 bases). Trimming stripped 7 bases from V and 7 bases from J, with 17 bases between. Germline assignment: CDR1 MNHNS and CDR2 SASEGT. The CDR3 is 13 residues long. The chain's CDR3 is CASNQGLALEQYF. The CDR3 nucleotides are TGTGCCAGCAACCAGGGATTGGCTCTTGAGCAGTACTTC.

This clonotype was detected only a few times. The CDR3 is CASSPKGENSPLHF. CDR3 DNA sequence: TGTGCCAGCAGCCCCAAGGGGGAGAATTCACCCCTCCACTTT. The chain has TRBV7-9 and TRBJ1-6, with D perhaps matching TRBD1 (6 bases). The germline gives CDR1 SEHNR, CDR2 FQNEAQ (reference sequence). V was shortened by 5 bases and J by 7 bases, with 12 bases between the two germline ends. The CDR3 extends over 14 amino acids.

The rearrangement uses TRBV7-9 and TRBJ2-5; D not certain. Trimming cost V 6 bases and J 7 bases, with 18 bases left between them. Germline V CDR1 and CDR2: SEHNR, FQNEAQ (reference sequence). The CDR3 contains 14 residues. CDR3 in amino acids: CASSPDGPWGTQYF. DNA of the CDR3: TGTGCCAGCAGTCCAGACGGACCCTGGGGGACCCAGTACTTC. Full variable domain (remainder filled in from reference TRBV7-9 and TRBJ2-5): DTGVSQNPRHKITKRGQNVTFRCDPISEHNRLYWYRQTLGQGPEFLTYFQNEAQLEKSRLLSDRFSAERPKGSFSTLEIQRTEQGDSAMYLCASSPDGPWGTQYFGPGTRLLVL.